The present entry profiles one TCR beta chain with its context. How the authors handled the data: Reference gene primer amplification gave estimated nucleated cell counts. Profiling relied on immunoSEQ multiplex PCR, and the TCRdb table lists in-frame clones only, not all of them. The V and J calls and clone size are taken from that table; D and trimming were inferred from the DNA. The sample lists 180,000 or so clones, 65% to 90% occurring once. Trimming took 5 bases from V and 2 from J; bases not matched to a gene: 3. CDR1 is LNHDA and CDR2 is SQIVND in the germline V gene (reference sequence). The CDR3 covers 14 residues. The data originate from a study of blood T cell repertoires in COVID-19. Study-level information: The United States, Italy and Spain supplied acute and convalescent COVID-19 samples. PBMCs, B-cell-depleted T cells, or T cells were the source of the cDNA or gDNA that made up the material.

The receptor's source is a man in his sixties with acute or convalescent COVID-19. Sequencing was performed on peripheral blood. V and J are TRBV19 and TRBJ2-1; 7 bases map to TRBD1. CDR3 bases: TGTGCCAGTAGTCGGGACAGAGCCTACAATGAGCAGTTCTTC. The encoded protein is CASSRDRAYNEQFF.